These 2 T cell receptor beta chains were sequenced from one sample in a study of PD-1 blockade in classical Hodgkin lymphoma. Indicated time point: cycle 4 day 1 (C4D1), after less than 7 weeks of nivolumab. There was relapse after autologous stem cell transplantation in every patient, and there was variation in brentuximab vedotin exposure. Assay: immunoSEQ multiplex PCR; the TCRdb copy retains only in-frame clones and omits some. The sample records tens of thousands of clones, roughly 87% being singletons. Sample: peripheral blood mononuclear cells (PBMCs), taken before the fourth cycle of nivolumab. The receptors here all came from a human donor with classical Hodgkin lymphoma.

The CDR3 is CASSQQGAKNIQYF. CDR3 DNA: TGCGCCAGCAGTCAACAGGGTGCCAAAAACATTCAGTACTTC. V usage is TRBV5-1 and J usage is TRBJ2-4; D may be TRBD1 (6 bases). The CDR3 loop spans 14 amino acids. Looked up from germline, CDR1 is SGHRS and CDR2 is YFSETQ. The V end lost 5 bases, the J end lost 1 base, and 10 bases lay between the germline ends.

The chain is built from TRBV6-6 and TRBJ2-7; D is unclear. Germline values: CDR1 MNHNY, CDR2 SVGAGI (reference sequence). This CDR3 comprises 13 residues. Trimming removed 6 bases from V and 3 bases from J, with 12 bases in between. CDR3 DNA sequence: TGTGCCAGCAGCGCGACGGGCTACTACGAGCAGTACTTC. Protein sequence: CASSATGYYEQYF.